This paragraph covers one TCR beta chain sequence. The authors' processing: Nucleated cell counts were estimated from reference gene primer amplification. Some clones are missing from TCRdb's copy, which holds only in-frame ones; the method was immunoSEQ multiplex PCR. That table supplies the V and J calls and clone size; D and trimming were determined from the DNA. The sample lists tens of thousands of clones; around 90% were seen once. Trimming took off 0 bases at V and 2 bases at J, with 10 bases between the two ends. Germline values: CDR1 SGHRS, CDR2 YFSETQ. This CDR3 contains 15 residues. This entry is derived from a study of blood T cell repertoires in COVID-19. Study-level information: Material from acute and convalescent COVID-19 was sourced from the United States, Italy and Spain. From T cells, B-cell-depleted T cells, or PBMCs came the material, which was cDNA or gDNA.

This chain links TRBV5-1 with TRBJ2-3; maybe TRBD1 (5 bases). The sample comprised peripheral blood. This TCR derives from a man aged 60 to 69 with acute or convalescent COVID-19. The CDR3 reads CASSLEGRATDTQYF. CDR3 DNA sequence: TGCGCCAGCAGCTTGGAAGGCAGGGCCACAGATACGCAGTATTTT.